One and the same sample provided the 6 T cell receptor beta chains below, sequenced in a study of T-cell memory formation after mild COVID-19. MiXCR was run by TCRdb on the 5' RACE reads, yielding one entry per CDR3 protein. The sample records fewer than 500,000 distinct CDR3 sequences, nearly 25% being singletons. The material sequenced was PBMCs or a T cell subset sorted from them (not recorded which). These receptors were taken from an adult woman who had mild COVID-19 (a few samples of this study predate the infection). Cell type and time point are not known.

The rearrangement uses TRBV5-1 and TRBJ1-6; 8 nucleotides match TRBD1. Trimming cost V 4 bases and J 8 bases; bases outside gene matches: 5. The length of the CDR3 is 14 residues. Germline loops: CDR1 SGHRS, CDR2 YFSETQ. The CDR3 DNA is TGCGCCAGCAGCGGGGACAGGCACTATTCACCCCTCCACTTT. Translating gives CASSGDRHYSPLHF.

The chain recombines TRBV29-1 with TRBJ1-2; possibly TRBD1 for D (5 bases). Trimming cost V 6 bases and J 2 bases, with 16 bases left between them. The CDR3 is made up of 14 amino acids. The germline V gene has CDR1 SQVTM and CDR2 ANQGSEA. DNA of the CDR3: TGCAGCGTCAAGGAGTGGGCAGGGAACTATGGCTACACCTTC. Residues: CSVKEWAGNYGYTF.

The chain couples TRBV9 to TRBJ1-5, with D maybe TRBD1 (5 bases). The V end was cut by 4 bases, the J end by 0 bases, with 14 bases between. Germline values: CDR1 SGDLS, CDR2 YYNGEE. This CDR3 contains 16 residues. DNA of the CDR3: TGTGCCAGCAGCCCACAGGACGGTAATAGCAATCAGCCCCAGCATTTT. It is translated as CASSPQDGNSNQPQHF.

This clonotype has just a few counts. The chain recombines TRBV9 with TRBJ2-5, with 7 positions matching TRBD1. The CDR3 contains 18 residues. The germline CDR1 and CDR2 sequences are SGDLS and YYNGEE. The trim removed 0 bases at V and 3 bases at J, leaving 14 bases unmatched. The CDR3 sequence is CASSVGGLGQRPEETQYF. The CDR3 DNA is TGTGCCAGCAGCGTAGGAGGCTTGGGACAGCGGCCGGAAGAGACCCAGTACTTC.

The gene calls are TRBV24-1 and TRBJ2-1, with 11 bases fitting TRBD1. The ends lost 4 bases at V and 6 bases at J; junction bases unmatched: 7. The CDR3 contains 16 residues. The germline CDR1 and CDR2 sequences are KGHDR and SFDVKD. This CDR3 reads CATSDWTGGFSNEQFF. DNA of the CDR3: TGTGCCACCAGTGACTGGACAGGGGGCTTTAGCAATGAGCAGTTCTTC.

The V call is TRBV20-1, the J call TRBJ2-6; D uncertain. V was clipped by 0 bases and J by 0 bases, with 6 bases between them. The CDR3 totals 15 residues. Germline loops: CDR1 DFQATT, CDR2 SNEGSKA (reference sequence). The CDR3 is CSARDLGSGANVLTF. Written as DNA, the CDR3 is TGCAGTGCTAGAGATCTAGGCTCTGGGGCCAACGTCCTGACTTTC.